A selection of T cell receptor beta chains follows, all from one sample in a study of Graves' ophthalmopathy and Graves' hyperthyroidism. Each CDR3 protein gets one entry after TCRdb re-called the multiplex PCR reads with MiXCR. The sample records a few hundred thousand distinct CDR3 sequences, roughly 21% being singletons. Sample: peripheral blood. The receptor set was obtained from a woman between 45 and 65 years old with Graves' ophthalmopathy. The CDR3 runs from the conserved cysteine through the conserved F or W. D genes are given only for firm matches. Rows may omit the clone size; those that give it use once, few, many or a size class.

J	D	V	size	DNA	CDR3
TRBJ1-5	-	TRBV2	many	TGTGCCAGCAGTGAAGATTATGGATTCGGTCAGCCCCAGCATTTT	CASSEDYGFGQPQHF
TRBJ2-5	TRBD2	TRBV6-2/TRBV6-3	-	TGTGCCAGCAGTTATTTCGGACTAGCGGGGGAGCCCCAGTACTTC	CASSYFGLAGEPQYF
TRBJ2-2	-	TRBV9	-	TGTGCCAGCAGCGCCCGCGGTGACGGAAGGACCGGGGAGCTGTTTTTT	CASSARGDGRTGELFF
TRBJ2-2	-	TRBV11-1	many	TGTGCCAGCAGCTTAAGGGGCTCGAACACCGGGGAGCTGTTTTTT	CASSLRGSNTGELFF
TRBJ2-4	TRBD1	TRBV28	many	TGTGCCAGCAGAGACGACCGTGGGACAGGGGCAGGCATTCAGTACTTC	CASRDDRGTGAGIQYF
TRBJ1-1	TRBD1	TRBV3-1	few	TGTGCCAGCAGCCTAAGTGGACAGGGGAGGACTGAAGCTTTCTTT	CASSLSGQGRTEAFF
TRBJ1-1	-	TRBV6-1	many	TGTGCCAGCAGTGCGGACACCGTTGAAGCTTTCTTT	CASSADTVEAFF
TRBJ2-1	TRBD1	TRBV11-1	many	TGTGCCAGCAGCCCACTCCGCCGGGACAGGGGGCCATACAATGAGCAGTTCTTC	CASSPLRRDRGPYNEQFF
TRBJ1-1	-	TRBV12-3/TRBV12-4	many	TGTGCCAGCAGCGAAGTAGGCACTGAAGCTTTCTTT	CASSEVGTEAFF
TRBJ2-7	TRBD1	TRBV27	many	TGTGCCAGCAGATCACAGGGGGACTACGAGCAGTACTTC	CASRSQGDYEQYF
TRBJ2-6	-	TRBV27	-	TGTGCCAGCAACCCAGGGGTCGGGGCCAACGTCCTGACTTTC	CASNPGVGANVLTF
TRBJ1-5	-	TRBV19	many	TGTGCCAGTAGGGCCCATGGGGGGGGAAATCAGCCCCAGCATTTT	CASRAHGGGNQPQHF
TRBJ2-7	-	TRBV27	-	TGTGCCAGCAGCTATCTACCCTTTTCAGGGATAGACTCCTACGAGCAGTACTTC	CASSYLPFSGIDSYEQYF
TRBJ2-7	-	TRBV4-1	many	TGCGCCAGCAGCCAACTTCCCCACGAGCAGTACTTC	CASSQLPHEQYF
TRBJ2-7	TRBD2	TRBV30	-	TGTGCCTGGAGTGCCCTAATCTTCCGTGCACTGTCTGTCGGGAGGGAATTGGAGCAGTACTTC	CAWSALIFRALSVGRELEQYF
TRBJ1-6	-	TRBV7-2	many	TGTGCCAGCAGCTTAGGACGAAGGGCCGAAGGGCCCCTCCACTTT	CASSLGRRAEGPLHF
TRBJ2-2	TRBD1	TRBV5-1	many	TGCGCCAGCAGCATGGACAGGGCGGGCACCGGGGAGCTGTTTTTT	CASSMDRAGTGELFF
TRBJ1-5	TRBD1	TRBV7-3	-	TGTGCCAGCAGCTTAAGGCGGGACAGGGCTGATCAGCCCCAGCATTTT	CASSLRRDRADQPQHF
TRBJ1-6	-	TRBV25-1	many	TGTGCCAGCACCCCGGCCTCGGGAACCTATAATTCACCCCTCCACTTT	CASTPASGTYNSPLHF
TRBJ1-1	TRBD1	TRBV5-1	many	TGCGCCAGCAGCTACGGACAGGGTCAGGGTTTCTTT	CASSYGQGQGFF
TRBJ1-2	-	TRBV4-2	-	TGTACCAGCAGCCCTGGAACAGGGCTACCTATTTGGGGCTACACCTTC	CTSSPGTGLPIWGYTF
TRBJ1-2	-	TRBV9	many	TGTGCCAGCAGCGTAGGAGGGGCGGATGGCTACACCTTC	CASSVGGADGYTF
TRBJ2-7	TRBD1	TRBV5-1	many	TGCGCCAGCAGCCCAGACAGGGGGCGAACGGGCTACGAGCAGTACTTC	CASSPDRGRTGYEQYF
TRBJ2-5	-	TRBV9	many	TGTGCCAGCAGCGTAGGGTATGGCGAGACCCAGTACTTC	CASSVGYGETQYF
TRBJ1-3	-	TRBV15	many	TGTGCCACCAGCAGAGATATGCGGGTGCCTGGAAACACCATATATTTT	CATSRDMRVPGNTIYF
TRBJ2-7	-	TRBV6-2/TRBV6-3	many	TGTGCCAGCAGTTACTCCCGAGACAGGCCATCCTACGAGCAGTACTTC	CASSYSRDRPSYEQYF
TRBJ1-1	-	TRBV10-3	-	TGTGCCATCAGCGAGAACGTTCAGGGTGAAGCTTTCTTT	CAISENVQGEAFF
TRBJ2-5	-	TRBV7-7	-	TGTGCTAGCAGCTTAGTGGGCGGGACCCAAGAGACCCAGTACTTC	CASSLVGGTQETQYF
TRBJ1-2	TRBD1	TRBV5-1	many	TGCGCCAGCAGCAGACAGGGGGCGCTGGACTATGGCTACACCTTC	CASSRQGALDYGYTF
TRBJ2-7	TRBD2	TRBV6-2/TRBV6-3	many	TGTGCCAGCAGTTACCCTAGCGGGAAGGTCTACGAGCAGTACTTC	CASSYPSGKVYEQYF
TRBJ1-3	-	TRBV6-5	many	TGTGCCAGCAGTCCCGATCACTCTGGAAACACCATATATTTT	CASSPDHSGNTIYF
TRBJ1-1	-	TRBV6-1	few	TGTGCCAGCAGTGAACCCGGTAGCACTGAAGCTTTCTTT	CASSEPGSTEAFF
TRBJ1-1	TRBD1	TRBV9	-	TGTGCCAGCAGCGGAGGACAGGGGGTACAAGGGGGGACTGAAGCTTTCTTT	CASSGGQGVQGGTEAFF
TRBJ1-2	TRBD1	TRBV28	-	TGTGCCAGTAACCCCCTGGACAGGGGATACTATGGCTACACCTTC	CASNPLDRGYYGYTF
TRBJ1-2	TRBD1	TRBV2	many	TGTGCCAGCGGTGACGAGACAGGGAATGGCTACACCTTC	CASGDETGNGYTF
TRBJ1-5	-	TRBV6-5	many	TGTGCCAGCAGTTACTACGGGGACGGTGATCAGCCCCAGCATTTT	CASSYYGDGDQPQHF
TRBJ1-1	-	TRBV30	many	TGTGCCTGGAGTGGACAGCCGAACACTGAAGCTTTCTTT	CAWSGQPNTEAFF
TRBJ1-1	-	TRBV19	many	TGTGCCAGTAGTATCGGTCCTGAAGCTTTCTTT	CASSIGPEAFF
TRBJ2-7	-	TRBV4-1	few	TGCGCCAGCAGCCTCCTGGGACGGGAGCCCTACGAGCAGTACTTC	CASSLLGREPYEQYF
TRBJ2-7	-	TRBV6-5	many	TGTGCCAGCAGTTACGCAGTTTACGAGCAGTACTTC	CASSYAVYEQYF
TRBJ1-6	-	TRBV2	few	TGTGCCAGCATACTGACAGCATACGAGGGTTCACCCCCCCACTTT	CASILTAYEGSPPHF
TRBJ2-2	TRBD2	TRBV11-2	-	TGTGCCAGCCGGGACTATACGAACACCGGGGAGCTGTTTTTT	CASRDYTNTGELFF
TRBJ2-7	TRBD1	TRBV7-8	many	TGTGCCAGCAGCTTAGGGACAGGGCTGAACGAGCAGTACTTC	CASSLGTGLNEQYF
TRBJ2-5	-	TRBV30	-	TGTGCCTGGAGTGCAGGGCGCCAAGAGACCCAGCACTTC	CAWSAGRQETQHF
TRBJ1-6	-	TRBV6-1	many	TGTGCCAGCAGTAGGAGGGGATCTGAGGGTAATTCACCCCTCCACTTT	CASSRRGSEGNSPLHF
TRBJ2-7	-	TRBV7-9	many	TGTGCCAGCAGCCCTGACAGATCAAGGGACGAGCAGTACTTC	CASSPDRSRDEQYF
TRBJ1-2	-	TRBV19	-	TGTGCCAGTAGTATCGGTCAGGATTATGGCTACACCTTC	CASSIGQDYGYTF
TRBJ2-7	-	TRBV4-1	many	TGCGCCAGCAGCCAAGATTACGGGTCCTTCTCCTACGAGCAGTACTTC	CASSQDYGSFSYEQYF
TRBJ1-2	-	TRBV29-1	few	TGCAGCGTTGAAACTGGGATGCGCTATGGCTACACCTTC	CSVETGMRYGYTF
TRBJ1-2	-	TRBV30	-	TGTGCCTGGAGCAGGGAACTCAGGGGCTATGGCTACACCTTC	CAWSRELRGYGYTF
TRBJ2-7	-	TRBV10-3	many	TGTGCCATCACGGGGTCGGGGTCCTACGAGCAGTACTTC	CAITGSGSYEQYF
TRBJ2-7	-	TRBV9	-	TGTGCCAGCAGCGTAATCGGGGAGAGCTCCTACGAGCAGTACTTC	CASSVIGESSYEQYF
TRBJ2-7	TRBD2	TRBV4-1	-	TGCGCCAGCAGCCTTGGGTCTAGCGGTGTGGTCGAGCAGTACTTC	CASSLGSSGVVEQYF
TRBJ1-6	TRBD1	TRBV28	many	TGTGCCAGCAGTTCTATATCGCCCCCAGGGGGGCAGCGAAATTCACCCCTCCACTTT	CASSSISPPGGQRNSPLHF
TRBJ1-1	-	TRBV3-1	few	TGTGCCAGCAGCCAAGGAGGTGCAGACCCCGAAACTGAAGCTTTCTTT	CASSQGGADPETEAFF
TRBJ1-2	-	TRBV5-1	many	TGCGCCAGCAGCCCGGATGGACTGCATGGCTACACCTTC	CASSPDGLHGYTF
TRBJ2-7	-	TRBV12-5	many	TGTGCTAGTGGTTTGGTAACAGGACAGTCCTACGAGCAGTACTTC	CASGLVTGQSYEQYF
TRBJ2-7	-	TRBV11-2	many	TGTGCCAGCAGCTTAGCGGGCCCCCACGAGCAGTACTTC	CASSLAGPHEQYF
TRBJ1-1	-	TRBV9	many	TGTGCCAGCAGCCCCGGAGCGGGGCGGGCCACTGAAGCTTTCTTT	CASSPGAGRATEAFF